The clone carrying this T cell receptor beta chain occurred a few times. What it binds is not known. The germline CDR1 and CDR2 sequences are SGHRS and YFSETQ. The J segment lost 6 bases and the V segment lost 0 bases, leaving 7 bases of the junction unmatched. CDR3 length: 17 amino acids. This entry is derived from a study of response to subunit inactivated influenza vaccine. General study results and limits: It was the authors' suggestion that each seasonal influenza vaccination recruits few new T cells.

TCRdb re-called the RT-PCR reads with MiXCR, one entry per CDR3 protein. The repertoire holds roughly 650,000 distinct CDR3 sequences, with around 15% as singletons. The sequence was collected from a man in his forties or fifties who received an inactivated influenza vaccine. The rearrangement links TRBV5-1 to TRBJ2-3, with 13 bases that match TRBD2. This sample comprised PBMCs from blood, obtained around 14 days before vaccination. CDR3 loop: CASSLDFGTSGTDTQYF. CDR3 bases: TGCGCCAGCAGCTTGGATTTTGGGACTAGCGGGACTGATACGCAGTATTTT.